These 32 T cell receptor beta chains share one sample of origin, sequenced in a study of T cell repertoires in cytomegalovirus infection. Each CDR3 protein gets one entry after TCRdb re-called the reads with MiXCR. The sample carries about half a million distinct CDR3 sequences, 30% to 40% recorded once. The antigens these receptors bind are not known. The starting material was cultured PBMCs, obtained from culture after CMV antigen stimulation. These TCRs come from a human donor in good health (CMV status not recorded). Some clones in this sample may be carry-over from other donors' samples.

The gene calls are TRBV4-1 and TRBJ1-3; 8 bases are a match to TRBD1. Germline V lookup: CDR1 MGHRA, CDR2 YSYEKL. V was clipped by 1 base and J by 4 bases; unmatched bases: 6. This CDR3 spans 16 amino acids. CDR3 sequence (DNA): TGCGCCAGCAGCCAAGGATCAGGGGGCGTGGGAAACACCATATATTTT. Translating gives CASSQGSGGVGNTIYF.

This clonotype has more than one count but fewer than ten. The CDR3 sequence: CASSLSWEKLFF. CDR3 DNA: TGTGCCAGCAGCTTATCATGGGAAAAACTGTTTTTT. This sequence joins TRBV11-2 and TRBJ1-4; D is uncertain. This CDR3 spans 12 amino acids. The V end was cut by 2 bases, the J end by 8 bases, with 6 bases between. Germline CDR1 is SGHAT and CDR2 is FQNNGV.

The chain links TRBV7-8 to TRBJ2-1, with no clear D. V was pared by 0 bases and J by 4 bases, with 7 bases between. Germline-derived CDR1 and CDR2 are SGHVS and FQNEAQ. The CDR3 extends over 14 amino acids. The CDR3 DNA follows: TGTGCCAGCAGCTTAGCGCCTGGGTACAATGAGCAGTTCTTC. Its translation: CASSLAPGYNEQFF.

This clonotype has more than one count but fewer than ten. The CDR3 loop is CATSRDLSSQETQYF. The CDR3 DNA sequence: TGTGCCACCAGCAGAGATCTAAGTAGTCAGGAGACCCAGTACTTC. The rearrangement joins TRBV15 to TRBJ2-5, with D uncertain. Germline V gives CDR1 LNHNV, CDR2 YYDKDF (reference sequence). The V and J ends lost 0 bases and 5 bases respectively, with 13 bases between them. The CDR3 length is 15 residues. The whole variable domain, remainder taken from reference TRBV15 and TRBJ2-5, is DAMVIQNPRYQVTQFGKPVTLSCSQTLNHNVMYWYQQKSSQAPKLLFHYYDKDFNNEADTPDNFQSRRPNTSFCFLDIRSPGLGDTAMYLCATSRDLSSQETQYFGPGTRLLVL.

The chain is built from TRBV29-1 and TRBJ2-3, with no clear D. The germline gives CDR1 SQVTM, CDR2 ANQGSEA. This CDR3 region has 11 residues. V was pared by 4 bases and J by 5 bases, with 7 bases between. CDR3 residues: CSVARVDTQYF. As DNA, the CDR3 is TGCAGCGTTGCTCGTGTAGATACGCAGTATTTT.

The CDR3 sequence is CSARVGAYEQYF. As DNA, the CDR3 is TGCAGTGCTAGAGTGGGGGCCTACGAGCAGTACTTC. The chain employs TRBV20-1 and TRBJ2-7; tentatively, D is TRBD1 or TRBD2 (5 bases each). Germline values: CDR1 DFQATT, CDR2 SNEGSKA (reference sequence). The V end lost 1 base, the J end lost 2 bases, and 6 bases lay between the germline ends. There are 12 residues in the CDR3.

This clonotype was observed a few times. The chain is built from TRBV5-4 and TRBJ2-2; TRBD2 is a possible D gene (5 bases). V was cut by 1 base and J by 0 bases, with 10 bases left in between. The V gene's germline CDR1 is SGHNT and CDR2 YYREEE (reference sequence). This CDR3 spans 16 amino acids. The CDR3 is CASSLPGGSNTGELFF. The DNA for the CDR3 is TGTGCCAGCAGCTTGCCCGGCGGGTCGAACACCGGGGAGCTGTTTTTT.

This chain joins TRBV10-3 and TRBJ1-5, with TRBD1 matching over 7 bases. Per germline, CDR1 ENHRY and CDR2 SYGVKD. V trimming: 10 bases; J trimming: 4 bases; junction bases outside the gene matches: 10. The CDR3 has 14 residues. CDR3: CATNPGQPNQPQHF. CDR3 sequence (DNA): TGTGCCACAAATCCGGGACAGCCTAATCAGCCCCAGCATTTT.

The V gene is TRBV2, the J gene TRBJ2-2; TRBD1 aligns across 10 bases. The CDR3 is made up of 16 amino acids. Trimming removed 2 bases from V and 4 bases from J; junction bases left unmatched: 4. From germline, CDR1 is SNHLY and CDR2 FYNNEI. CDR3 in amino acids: CASSEKGTGVTGELFF. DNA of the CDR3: TGTGCCAGCAGTGAAAAAGGGACAGGGGTCACCGGGGAGCTGTTTTTT.

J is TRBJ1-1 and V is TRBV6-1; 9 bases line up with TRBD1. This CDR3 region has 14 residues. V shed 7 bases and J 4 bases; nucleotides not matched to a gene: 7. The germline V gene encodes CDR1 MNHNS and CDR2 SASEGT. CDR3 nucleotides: TGTGCCAGCACCCTGGACAGGGGCGTCACTGAAGCTTTCTTT. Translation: CASTLDRGVTEAFF.

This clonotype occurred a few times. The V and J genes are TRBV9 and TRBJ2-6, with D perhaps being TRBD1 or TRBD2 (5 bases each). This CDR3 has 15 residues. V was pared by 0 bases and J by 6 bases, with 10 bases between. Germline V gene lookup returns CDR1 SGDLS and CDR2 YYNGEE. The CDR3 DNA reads TGTGCCAGCAGCGTAGACTCGGGGACGGCCAACGTCCTGACTTTC. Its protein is CASSVDSGTANVLTF.

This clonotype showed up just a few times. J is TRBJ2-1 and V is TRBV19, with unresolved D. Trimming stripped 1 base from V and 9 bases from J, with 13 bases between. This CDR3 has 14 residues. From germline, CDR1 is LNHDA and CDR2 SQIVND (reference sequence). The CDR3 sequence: CASSIANRVAEQFF. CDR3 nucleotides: TGTGCCAGTAGTATAGCAAACCGGGTAGCTGAGCAGTTCTTC.

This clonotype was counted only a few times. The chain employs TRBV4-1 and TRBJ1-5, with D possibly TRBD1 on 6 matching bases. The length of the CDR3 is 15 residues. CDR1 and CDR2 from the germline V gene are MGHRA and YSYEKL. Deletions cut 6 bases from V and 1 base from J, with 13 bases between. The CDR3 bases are TGCGCCAGCAGTCCCTCGGGGGCCAGCAATCAGCCCCAGCATTTT. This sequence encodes CASSPSGASNQPQHF.

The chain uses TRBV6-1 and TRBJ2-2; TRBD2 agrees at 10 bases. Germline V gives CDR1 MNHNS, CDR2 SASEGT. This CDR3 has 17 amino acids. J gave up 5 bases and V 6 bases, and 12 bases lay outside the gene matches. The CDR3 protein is CASRVPGLATRTGELFF. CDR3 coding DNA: TGTGCCAGCAGGGTACCGGGACTAGCGACTAGAACCGGGGAGCTGTTTTTT.

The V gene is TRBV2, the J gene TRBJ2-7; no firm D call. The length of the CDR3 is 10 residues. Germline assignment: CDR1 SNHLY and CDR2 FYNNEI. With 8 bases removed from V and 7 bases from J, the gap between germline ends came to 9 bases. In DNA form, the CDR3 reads TGTGCCAGCCTTTTCTTGGAGCAGTACGTC. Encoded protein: CASLFLEQYV.

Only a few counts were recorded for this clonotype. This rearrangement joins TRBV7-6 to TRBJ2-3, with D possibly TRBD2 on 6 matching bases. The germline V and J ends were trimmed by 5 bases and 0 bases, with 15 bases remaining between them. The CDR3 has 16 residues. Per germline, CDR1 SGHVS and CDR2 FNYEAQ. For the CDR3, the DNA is TGTGCCAGCAGCGGGACTGTGGACCCTAGCACAGATACGCAGTATTTT. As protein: CASSGTVDPSTDTQYF.

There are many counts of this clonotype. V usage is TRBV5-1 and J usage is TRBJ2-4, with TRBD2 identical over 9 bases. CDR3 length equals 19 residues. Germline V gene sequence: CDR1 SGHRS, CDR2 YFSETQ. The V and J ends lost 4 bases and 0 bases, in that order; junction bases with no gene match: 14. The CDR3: CASSPTEGSGGLAKNIQYF. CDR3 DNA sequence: TGCGCCAGCAGCCCCACCGAGGGTAGCGGGGGACTAGCCAAAAACATTCAGTACTTC.

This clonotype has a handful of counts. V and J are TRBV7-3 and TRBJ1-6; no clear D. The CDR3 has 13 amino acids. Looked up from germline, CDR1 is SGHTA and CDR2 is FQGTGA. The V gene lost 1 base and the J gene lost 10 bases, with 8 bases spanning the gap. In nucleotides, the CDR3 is TGTGCCAGCAGCTTAAATTTCCGATCACCCCTCCACTTT. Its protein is CASSLNFRSPLHF.

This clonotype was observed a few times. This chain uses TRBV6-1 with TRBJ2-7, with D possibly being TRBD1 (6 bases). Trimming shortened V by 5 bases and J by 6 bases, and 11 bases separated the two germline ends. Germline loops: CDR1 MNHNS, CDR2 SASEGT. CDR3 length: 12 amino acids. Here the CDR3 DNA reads TGTGCCAGCAGTTATCTAGGGGGCGAGCAGTACTTC. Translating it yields CASSYLGGEQYF.

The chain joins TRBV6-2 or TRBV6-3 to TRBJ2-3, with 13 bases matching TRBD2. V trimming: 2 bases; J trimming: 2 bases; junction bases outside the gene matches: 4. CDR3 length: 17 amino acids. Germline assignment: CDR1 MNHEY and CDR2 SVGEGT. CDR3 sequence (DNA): TGTGCCAGCAGTTACCAGACTAGCGGGAGGTTCACAGATACGCAGTATTTT. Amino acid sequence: CASSYQTSGRFTDTQYF.

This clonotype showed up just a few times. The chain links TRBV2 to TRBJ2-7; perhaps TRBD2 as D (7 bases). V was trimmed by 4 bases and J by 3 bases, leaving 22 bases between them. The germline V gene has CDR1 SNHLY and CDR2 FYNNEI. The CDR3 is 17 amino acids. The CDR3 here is CASSGRGRGKGIYEQYF. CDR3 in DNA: TGTGCCAGCAGTGGTCGGGGGAGGGGGAAGGGAATCTACGAGCAGTACTTC.

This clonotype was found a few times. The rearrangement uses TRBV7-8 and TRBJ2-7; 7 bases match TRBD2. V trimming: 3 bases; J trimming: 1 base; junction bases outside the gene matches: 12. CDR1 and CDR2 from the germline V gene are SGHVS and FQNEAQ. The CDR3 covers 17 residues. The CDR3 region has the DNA TGTGCCAGCAGCTTGTGGTCATCGGGACTACCGTCCTACGAGCAGTACTTC. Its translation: CASSLWSSGLPSYEQYF.

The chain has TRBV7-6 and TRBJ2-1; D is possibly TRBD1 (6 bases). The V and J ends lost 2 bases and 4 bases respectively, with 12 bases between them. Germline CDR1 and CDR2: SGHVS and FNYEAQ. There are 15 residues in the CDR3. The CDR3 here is CASSLQGFRYNEQFF. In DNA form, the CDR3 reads TGTGCCAGCAGCTTACAGGGGTTCCGTTACAATGAGCAGTTCTTC.

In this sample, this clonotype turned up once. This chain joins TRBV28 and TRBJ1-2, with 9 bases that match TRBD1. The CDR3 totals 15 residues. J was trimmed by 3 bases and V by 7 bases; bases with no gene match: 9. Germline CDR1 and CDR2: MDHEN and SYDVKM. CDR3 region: CASIPSGQGDYGYTF. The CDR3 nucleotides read TGTGCCAGCATCCCTTCGGGACAGGGAGACTATGGCTACACCTTC.

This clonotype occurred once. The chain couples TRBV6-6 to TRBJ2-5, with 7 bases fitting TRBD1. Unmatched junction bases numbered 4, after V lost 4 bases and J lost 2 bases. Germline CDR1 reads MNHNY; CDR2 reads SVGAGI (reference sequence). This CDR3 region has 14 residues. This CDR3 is CASSFQGQQETQYF. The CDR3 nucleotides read TGTGCCAGCAGTTTTCAGGGACAGCAAGAGACCCAGTACTTC.

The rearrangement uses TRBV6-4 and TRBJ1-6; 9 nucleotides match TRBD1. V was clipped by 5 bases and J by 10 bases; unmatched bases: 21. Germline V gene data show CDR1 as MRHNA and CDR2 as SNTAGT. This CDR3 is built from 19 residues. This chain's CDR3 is CASSPTPGQGAGARSPLHF. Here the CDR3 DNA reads TGTGCCAGCAGTCCTACACCGGGACAGGGCGCGGGGGCCCGGTCACCCCTCCACTTT.

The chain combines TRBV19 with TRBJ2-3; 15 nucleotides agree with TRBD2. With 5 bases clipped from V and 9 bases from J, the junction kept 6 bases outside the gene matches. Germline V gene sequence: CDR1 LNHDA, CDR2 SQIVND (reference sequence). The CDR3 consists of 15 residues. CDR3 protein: CASSLRTSGRVTQYF. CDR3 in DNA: TGTGCCAGTAGTTTACGGACTAGCGGGAGGGTAACGCAGTATTTT.

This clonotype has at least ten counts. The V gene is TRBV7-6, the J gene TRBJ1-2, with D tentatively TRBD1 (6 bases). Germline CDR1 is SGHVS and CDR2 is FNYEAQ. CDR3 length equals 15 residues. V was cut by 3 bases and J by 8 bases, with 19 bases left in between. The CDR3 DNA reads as TGTGCCAGCAGCTTGATGCTACAGGGTGGTGGAGGCTACACCTTC. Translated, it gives CASSLMLQGGGGYTF.

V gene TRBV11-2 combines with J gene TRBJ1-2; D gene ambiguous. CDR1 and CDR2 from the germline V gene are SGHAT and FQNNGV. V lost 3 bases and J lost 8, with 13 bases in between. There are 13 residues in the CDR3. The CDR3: CASSLSNEGGYTF. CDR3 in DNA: TGTGCCAGCAGCTTGTCAAACGAAGGGGGCTACACCTTC. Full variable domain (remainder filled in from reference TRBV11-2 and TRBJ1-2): EAGVAQSPRYKIIEKRQSVAFWCNPISGHATLYWYQQILGQGPKLLIQFQNNGVVDDSQLPKDRFSAERLKGVDSTLKIQPAKLEDSAVYLCASSLSNEGGYTFGSGTRLTVV.

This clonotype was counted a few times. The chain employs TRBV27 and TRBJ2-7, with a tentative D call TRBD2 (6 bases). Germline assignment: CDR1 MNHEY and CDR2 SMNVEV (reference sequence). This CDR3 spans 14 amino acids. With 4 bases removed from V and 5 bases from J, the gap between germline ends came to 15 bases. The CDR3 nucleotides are TGTGCCAGCAGTTCCCGGGGGAGAGAAGACGAGCAGTACTTC. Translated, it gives CASSSRGREDEQYF.

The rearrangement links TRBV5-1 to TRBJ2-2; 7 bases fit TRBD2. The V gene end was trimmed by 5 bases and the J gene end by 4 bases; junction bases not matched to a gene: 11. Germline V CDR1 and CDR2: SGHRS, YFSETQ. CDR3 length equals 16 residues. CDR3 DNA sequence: TGCGCCAGCAGACAACCGGGACTACAGAGCACCGGGGAGCTGTTTTTT. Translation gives CASRQPGLQSTGELFF.

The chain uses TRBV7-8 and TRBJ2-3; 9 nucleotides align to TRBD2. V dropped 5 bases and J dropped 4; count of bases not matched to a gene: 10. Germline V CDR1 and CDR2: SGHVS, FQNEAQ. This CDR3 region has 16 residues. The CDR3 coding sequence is TGTGCCAGCAGCCAGTGGGCGGGAGGGCTGCCAGATACGCAGTATTTT. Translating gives CASSQWAGGLPDTQYF.